Following are 24 T cell receptor beta chains from one sample sequenced in a study of molecular identifiers for immune sequencing clone quantification (dated by TCRdb to the late 2010s). Library method: PCR. Instrument on record: NextSeq 500. Starting from the raw public reads, TCRdb applied fastp trimming at Q25, assembled clones with MiXCR and retained in-frame beta chains. Each entry is one CDR3 protein sequence, shown with its most common DNA and genes. The sample table lists about half a million distinct CDR3 sequences, under 30% of them with a count of one. Roughly 0.77% of the sample is held by the ten biggest clonotypes. The sequencing sample was made of naive CD8+ T cells from blood, with Jurkat cell RNA spiked in. Explained via the paper, the cell subset or site label denotes: FACS-sorted CD8+CD4-CCR7+CD45RA+ naive T cells. These receptors came from a human donor in good health. Some libraries in this study had Jurkat cell RNA spiked in.

This clonotype was counted a few times. The V and J genes are TRBV30 and TRBJ1-6; the match to TRBD1 covers 7 bases. The junction had 10 bases not matched to a gene; V was cut back by 2 bases and J by 9 bases. Per the germline V gene, CDR1 is GTSNPN and CDR2 is SVGIG (reference sequence). The CDR3 totals 15 residues. The CDR3 loop is CAWSYLGGAISPLHF. CDR3 in DNA: TGTGCCTGGAGTTATCTAGGGGGCGCGATTTCACCCCTCCACTTT.

The CDR3 region is CSVPGLPGGYNEQFF. The CDR3 DNA reads as TGCAGCGTGCCGGGCCTACCCGGGGGATACAATGAGCAGTTCTTC. The rearrangement links TRBV29-1 to TRBJ2-1; D is perhaps TRBD2 (6 bases). CDR3 size: 15 residues. V shed 6 bases and J shed 4 bases, with 19 bases lying between them. The germline V gene encodes CDR1 SQVTM and CDR2 ANQGSEA.

This clonotype came up a few times. The chain joins TRBV6-2 or TRBV6-3 to TRBJ2-2; D is ambiguous. Trimming took off 7 bases at V and 0 bases at J, with 9 bases between the two ends. Germline CDR1 is MNHEY and CDR2 is SVGEGT. This CDR3 contains 14 residues. This chain's CDR3 is CASTWVSNTGELFF. For the CDR3, the DNA is TGTGCCAGCACTTGGGTTTCGAACACCGGGGAGCTGTTTTTT.

The chain carries TRBV15 and TRBJ1-6, with 8 bases matching TRBD1. The CDR3 is 17 amino acids. V lost 2 bases and J lost 2; bases outside the gene matches: 5. CDR1 and CDR2 (germline): LNHNV, YYDKDF (reference sequence). CDR3 protein: CATSRSRGRPYNSPLHF. The CDR3 region has the DNA TGTGCCACCAGCAGATCCAGGGGGCGGCCCTATAATTCACCCCTCCACTTT. Full variable domain (remainder filled in from reference TRBV15 and TRBJ1-6): DAMVIQNPRYQVTQFGKPVTLSCSQTLNHNVMYWYQQKSSQAPKLLFHYYDKDFNNEADTPDNFQSRRPNTSFCFLDIRSPGLGDTAMYLCATSRSRGRPYNSPLHFGNGTRLTVT.

This sequence joins TRBV5-4 and TRBJ2-7; 9 nucleotides line up with TRBD1. Germline V lookup: CDR1 SGHNT, CDR2 YYREEE (reference sequence). This CDR3 contains 14 residues. With 3 bases clipped from V and 3 bases from J, the junction kept 4 bases outside the gene matches. The CDR3 DNA is TGTGCCAGCAGCTACGGACAGGGGCACTACGAGCAGTACTTC. Translating it yields CASSYGQGHYEQYF.

A word on this clonotype: A much larger clone is a single base away; this may be a read error. The chain employs TRBV19 and TRBJ2-3, with TRBD2 matching 12 bases. This CDR3 region has 15 residues. Germline CDR1 and CDR2: LNHDA and SQIVND (reference sequence). Trimming took 5 bases from V and 2 from J; bases not matched to a gene: 2. The CDR3 region has the DNA TGTGCCAGTAGTTGGACTAGCGGGACCACAGATACGCAGTATTTT. This sequence encodes CASSWTSGTTDTQYF.

This clonotype was seen repeatedly, ten times or more. The CDR3 nucleotides read TGTGCCAGCAGCCTAGGACAGAGCTCCTACGAGCAGTACTTC. Its protein is CASSLGQSSYEQYF. V usage is TRBV5-6 and J usage is TRBJ2-7; possibly TRBD1 for D (6 bases). Germline loops: CDR1 SGHDT, CDR2 YYEEEE. The CDR3 extends over 14 amino acids. V lost 4 bases to trimming and J lost 0 bases, with 11 bases between them.

The table lists this clonotype with a few counts. The chain employs TRBV7-2 and TRBJ2-1; 14 bases agree with TRBD2. Unmatched junction bases numbered 8, after V lost 5 bases and J lost 11 bases. The CDR3 sequence is 15 residues long. Germline CDR1 is SGHTA and CDR2 is FQGNSA. CDR3 bases: TGTGCCAGCAGCCAAGGGACTAGCGGGGGAACGAAGCAGTTCTTC. Its protein product is CASSQGTSGGTKQFF.

The genes are TRBV10-1 and TRBJ2-1, with 10 bases fitting TRBD1. This CDR3 contains 13 residues. The germline gives CDR1 WNHNN, CDR2 SYGVQD (reference sequence). V dropped 6 bases and J dropped 6; count of bases not matched to a gene: 2. Here the CDR3 DNA reads TGCGCCAGCAGCCGGGACAGGGGCAATGAGCAGTTCTTC. Translation gives CASSRDRGNEQFF.

Notes on this clonotype: Given a much more abundant clone one base away, this may be a read error. This rearrangement joins TRBV5-1 to TRBJ1-1; D unclear. CDR3 size: 13 residues. Looked up from germline, CDR1 is SGHRS and CDR2 is YFSETQ. As DNA, the CDR3 is TGCGCCAGCGGCTTGATTCAGAACACTGAAGCTTTCTTT. This encodes CASGLIQNTEAFF.

This clonotype was found many times. The chain recombines TRBV21-1 with TRBJ1-5; TRBD1 is the table's D call and was not checked against the DNA. TRBV21-1 is classified as a pseudogene. The CDR3 length is 15 residues. CDR3 nucleotide sequence: TGTGCCAGCAGCAAAATGAGGGGAGGCAATCAGCCCCAGCATTTT. This gives the protein CASSKMRGGNQPQHF.

This clonotype showed up just a few times. The V call is TRBV6-5, the J call TRBJ2-1; a possible D gene is TRBD1 (6 bases). This CDR3 is 15 amino acids long. Per germline, CDR1 MNHEY and CDR2 SVGAGI. Deletions cut 6 bases from V and 2 bases from J, with 14 bases between. CDR3 bases: TGTGCCAGCAGCCCGGGGACACTTCCCTACAATGAGCAGTTCTTC. Amino acids: CASSPGTLPYNEQFF.

This clonotype was detected only a few times. The genes are TRBV29-1 and TRBJ2-7; possible D gene TRBD1, 6 bases. Germline loops: CDR1 SQVTM, CDR2 ANQGSEA. Trimming took off 7 bases at V and 2 bases at J, with 12 bases between the two ends. The length of the CDR3 is 12 residues. CDR3 in DNA: TGCAGCGCGGACAGTCCGACCTACGAGCAGTACTTC. Its translation: CSADSPTYEQYF.

The chain employs TRBV5-4 and TRBJ2-5; 7 bases are a match to TRBD2. The CDR3 consists of 15 residues. V lost 4 bases, J lost 0 bases, and 6 bases stayed unmatched. Germline CDR1 SGHNT, CDR2 YYREEE (reference sequence). CDR3: CASSVGDYYQETQYF. In nucleotides, the CDR3 is TGTGCCAGCAGCGTGGGGGACTACTACCAAGAGACCCAGTACTTC.

Turning to this clonotype: A clone one base away is much larger, so this may be a read error. V usage is TRBV4-1 and J usage is TRBJ2-3; no firm D call. This CDR3 is built from 13 residues. Per the germline V gene, CDR1 is MGHRA and CDR2 is YSYEKL. CDR3 sequence reads: CARSRLPEDTQYF. DNA for the CDR3: TGCGCCCGCAGCCGCCTTCCCGAAGATACGCAGTATTTT.

This clonotype was detected ten times or more. The genes are TRBV30 and TRBJ1-1; unclear D gene. Looked up from germline, CDR1 is GTSNPN and CDR2 is SVGIG (reference sequence). Trimming left V 2 bases short and J 4 bases short, with 8 bases between. The CDR3 runs to 12 residues. CDR3 sequence (DNA): TGTGCCTGGAGTCCCGGAGGCACTGAAGCTTTCTTT. This codes for CAWSPGGTEAFF.

The chain has TRBV15 and TRBJ2-3; TRBD2 agrees at 7 bases. CDR3 length: 15 amino acids. The ends lost 1 base at V and 5 bases at J; junction bases unmatched: 6. From germline, CDR1 is LNHNV and CDR2 YYDKDF (reference sequence). CDR3 in amino acids: CATSRGAGVVDTQYF. CDR3 DNA sequence: TGTGCCACCAGCAGAGGGGCGGGAGTGGTAGATACGCAGTATTTT.

A few counts support this clonotype. The J gene is TRBJ2-1, the V gene TRBV27, with TRBD2 matching over 10 bases. The CDR3 totals 15 residues. The J segment lost 6 bases and the V segment lost 6 bases, leaving 8 bases of the junction unmatched. Germline CDR1 reads MNHEY; CDR2 reads SMNVEV (reference sequence). The CDR3 here is CASSSGLAGVNEQFF. In DNA, the CDR3 is TGTGCCAGCAGCTCTGGTCTAGCGGGAGTCAATGAGCAGTTCTTC.

There are many counts of this clonotype. V and J are TRBV12-3 or TRBV12-4 and TRBJ2-3, with 11 bases matching TRBD2. The CDR3 runs 16 residues. V lost 5 bases to trimming and J lost 5 bases; unmatched junction nucleotides: 9. CDR3 region: CASSPTSGASGDTQYF. In nucleotides, the CDR3 is TGTGCCAGCAGTCCGACTAGCGGGGCCTCAGGAGATACGCAGTATTTT.

This chain links TRBV11-3 with TRBJ2-1; weak D call: TRBD1 (5 bases). Trimming stripped 4 bases from V and 4 bases from J, with 11 bases between. The CDR3 is 14 amino acids. Looked up from germline, CDR1 is SGHNT and CDR2 is YENEEA. The chain's CDR3 is CASSSGHLYNEQFF. DNA for the CDR3: TGTGCCAGCAGCTCAGGACATTTATACAATGAGCAGTTCTTC.

J is TRBJ1-6 and V is TRBV30, with D possibly being TRBD1 (5 bases). Trimming removed 4 bases at V and 12 bases at J, with 16 bases between. This CDR3 is 13 amino acids long. CDR1 and CDR2 (germline): GTSNPN, SVGIG (reference sequence). The CDR3 is CAWTGTGGLPLHF. CDR3 DNA: TGTGCCTGGACAGGGACCGGGGGTTTACCCCTCCACTTT.

This clonotype was counted ten times or more. This chain joins TRBV27 and TRBJ1-1, with D possibly TRBD1 on 6 matching bases. Germline V gene lookup returns CDR1 MNHEY and CDR2 SMNVEV (reference sequence). The V end was cut by 0 bases, the J end by 3 bases, with 11 bases between. The CDR3 spans 15 residues. This CDR3 is CASSLSQGSYTEAFF. The CDR3 DNA follows: TGTGCCAGCAGTTTATCCCAGGGGTCTTACACTGAAGCTTTCTTT.

This clonotype turned up a few times. The chain joins TRBV10-2 to TRBJ2-7; no firm D call. This CDR3 region has 13 residues. Germline lookup yields CDR1 WSHSY and CDR2 SAAADI. The V and J ends lost 3 bases and 2 bases respectively, with 8 bases between them. The CDR3: CASSDVITYEQYF. In DNA form, the CDR3 reads TGCGCCAGCAGTGATGTTATAACCTACGAGCAGTACTTC.

This clonotype was found a few times. Germline and junction disagree at one end, which may indicate a read error. The CDR3 spells CASGLVPPRF. DNA of the CDR3: TGTGCTAGTGGTTTGGTACCCCCCCGCTTC. The chain couples TRBV12-5 to TRBJ1-2; D remains unclear. The CDR3 spans 10 residues. CDR1 LGHNT and CDR2 FRNRAP come from the germline V gene.